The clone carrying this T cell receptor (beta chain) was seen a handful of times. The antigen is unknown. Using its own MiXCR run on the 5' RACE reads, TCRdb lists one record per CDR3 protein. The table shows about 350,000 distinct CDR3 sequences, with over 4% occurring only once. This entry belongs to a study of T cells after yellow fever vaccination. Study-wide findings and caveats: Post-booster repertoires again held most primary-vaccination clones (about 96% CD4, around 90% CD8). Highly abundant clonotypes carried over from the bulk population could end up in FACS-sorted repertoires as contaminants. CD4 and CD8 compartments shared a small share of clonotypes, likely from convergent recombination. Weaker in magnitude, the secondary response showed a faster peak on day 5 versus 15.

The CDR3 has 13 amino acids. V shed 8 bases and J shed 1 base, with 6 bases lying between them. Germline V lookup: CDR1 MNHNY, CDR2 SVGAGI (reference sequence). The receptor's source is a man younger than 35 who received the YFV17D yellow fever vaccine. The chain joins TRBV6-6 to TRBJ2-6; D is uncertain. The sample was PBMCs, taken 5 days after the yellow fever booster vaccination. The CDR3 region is CASGISGANVLTF. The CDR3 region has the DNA TGTGCCAGCGGGATTTCTGGGGCCAACGTCCTGACTTTC.